A single T cell receptor beta chain is shown here with its context. This clone has only a few counts. Its antigen is still unknown. No much larger clone is present one base from it, and per-base qualities are unavailable. The record originates from a study of cytomegalovirus exposure and HLA in healthy donors (dated by TCRdb to about 2017). Background on the whole study: In an earlier analysis of fewer than 750 of the donors, about 260 Gb of sequence data and 100 million or so unique TCR beta sequences from roughly 190 million T cells were reported. An early release that covered about 600 HLA-typed donors contained around 330 gigabases of sequencing data and tens of millions of unique TCR sequences. Among the roughly 410 genotyped donors, more than 70% belonged to the genetic ancestry cluster associated with self-reported Caucasian donors. The aim of the study was to test whether cataloging public T cell receptors could identify signatures of past pathogen exposure. The T cell repertoires of some 700 subjects were profiled by immunosequencing and related to cytomegalovirus serostatus. In addition to the first cohort of hundreds of subjects, a separate validation cohort of about 120 different subjects was used. To predict cytomegalovirus infection status, the study combined high-throughput TCR immunosequencing, statistical association of individual TCRs with disease status, and machine learning. In a later analysis, previously published TCR beta repertoires from fewer than 750 donors were re-analyzed and high-resolution HLA genotyping was added so that TCR occurrence patterns could be studied. The later analysis used no new phenotypic data to find candidate immune exposures, relying instead on TCR beta sequences and their occurrence across donors. An earlier analysis of approximately 580 of the donors used high-throughput TCR beta sequencing to judge whether each TCR beta V gene segment behaved as functional or pseudogenic. Donor age, sex, ethnicity and CMV serostatus were compiled together with the repertoire data. A later genetic analysis used genome-wide SNP genotypes for about 60% of the roughly 700 donors, treating that subset as a discovery cohort. All discovery cohort repertoires had been generated on a single sequencing platform. HLA typing covered class I and class II loci at four-digit resolution. Typing coverage differed by locus: A, B, C, DRB1 and DQB1 were typed in about 620-640 donors, DQA1 in 500 to 550, DPA1 in 600 to 610, and DPB1 in 450 to 490. Five DR-DQ haplotypes were treated as single units for association and clustering because of strong linkage in the cohort. Across around 400 genotyped donors of the cohort, an average of 235,054 unique TCR beta nucleotide sequences per donor were sequenced, and 15% to 20% of those sequences were non-productive.

From cysteine to phenylalanine, the CDR3 is 15 amino acids long. Only the CDR3 region is kept as DNA, spanning 45 bases read in frame from base 1. The germline V gene gives CDR1 as SGHRS and CDR2 as YFSETQ. The V end gives up 5 bases and the J end 1 base, leaving 8 bases in the junction not matched to a gene. Library preparation used the immunoSEQ multiplex PCR assay. For the multiplex PCR, a mixture combining 60 forward primers for TCR Vbeta segments and 13 reverse primers for TCR Jbeta segments was used. The CDR3 region of rearranged TCR beta genes was amplified from genomic DNA with a multiplex PCR assay. Amplified TCR beta libraries were sequenced as 87-base-pair reads on the Illumina HiSeq System. As for the original processing: A later analysis counted about 76 million unique TCR beta chains across the 640 or so repertoires, and around 9.9 million of these chains were shared by at least two donors. Raw reads were error-corrected and collapsed into unique sequences by a nearest-neighbor algorithm in which closely related sequences were merged to remove PCR and sequencing errors. V, D and J gene segments were assigned by aligning CDR3 sequences to IMGT reference sequences. Each retained sequence needed at least a six-nucleotide match to both a V gene segment and a J gene segment. Rearrangements were classified as productive when the CDR3 lacked stop codons and remained in frame with V and J, and all other rearrangements were classified as non-productive. CDR3 was defined by IMGT convention, running from the second conserved V-encoded cysteine to the conserved J-encoded phenylalanine. Sequences without an unambiguous match to a single V gene segment were excluded from the earlier analysis of a few hundred of the donors. An earlier analysis of some 500 of the donors classified V segments as functional when productive rearrangements were above 56.7% and as segregating when the standard deviation between donors was above 5%. A statistical classification framework was built for diagnosing cytomegalovirus status from the catalog of TCR beta chain sequences. In a later analysis, TCR nucleotide sequences were compared against IMGT/GENE-DB human TR gene sequences so that V and J genes could be assigned. A later analysis assigned CDR3 sequences and most-parsimonious VDJ recombination scenarios with the TCRdist pipeline. In a later analysis, each TCR beta chain was defined by its CDR3 amino acid sequence together with its V-gene family, and reads lacking a unique V-gene family were excluded. A later analysis removed 592 highly shared, low-generation-probability nucleotide sequences to deal with suspected cross-contamination and a sequencing artifact. In a later analysis, a clonal expansion index was calculated for each public chain from normalized within-repertoire ranks of inferred template counts. In a later analysis, generation probabilities were computed using a VDJ recombination model fitted to out-of-frame rearrangements, and the results were checked against IGoR. In a later analysis, TCR-TCR, TCR-HLA and TCR-CMV co-occurrence was scored with hypergeometric tests, and a repertoire-size bias correction was applied to TCR pairs. A later analysis estimated false discovery rates by permuting HLA or CMV assignments 20 times. In a later analysis, co-occurring TCRs were grouped using DBSCAN, with TCRdist sequence similarity added in when clustering inside HLA-allele-positive subsets. For co-occurrence clustering, repertoires with fewer than 30,000 or more than 120,000 public chains were excluded, along with five repertoires with anomalous nucleotide sharing. TCRdb took this table from immuneACCESS and kept in-frame rearrangements with V and J called. Such tables lack part of the clones; where checked against another copy, unresolved V genes explain under half of the gap, and the rest is unexplained. The V and J calls and the clone size are those of that table, but D and trimming were determined from the DNA. The sample table lists 100,000 or so clones, about 12% of them with a count of one. Of the sample, about a sixth is held by the ten largest clones.

The cohort was made up of hundreds of healthy bone marrow donors. Cohort members were all nominally healthy when sampled, although unrecorded immune exposures were likely present. The donor was CMV seropositive and was included in the group of some 290 seropositive cohort members. Every donor gave a peripheral blood sample, and the peripheral blood mononuclear cells from that sample were used for TCR beta sequencing. The Qiagen DNeasy Blood Extraction Kit was used to extract genomic DNA from the blood cell samples. Study-wide findings and limitations: Compared with the 666-donor mean, donors in an Asian-associated ancestry cluster had fewer N-insertions in productive TCRs, according to a later genetic analysis. The earlier analysis of about 600 of the donors excluded over 15 rarely observed V segments, including chromosome 9 orphons, because counts were too low. In this cohort, only TCR beta chains were sequenced, and detectable features were limited by the absence of alpha or paired-chain data. Because HLA typing was missing for some donors at each locus, association tests included only the typed subset. Most CMV-associated TCR beta chains appeared to be HLA-restricted in a later analysis, and the HLA associations seemed to be driven largely by CMV exposure. A later analysis reported that several top co-occurrence clusters appeared linked to parvovirus B19, influenza, CMV and Epstein-Barr virus. In both the original and validation cohorts, the classifier was reported to diagnose cytomegalovirus status with high specificity and sensitivity. In a later analysis, HLA-associated TCR beta chains were found to be more clonally expanded and to have lower generation probabilities than equally common non-associated chains. An association between a missense DCLRE1C variant and V-gene and J-gene trimming of TCR beta chains was found in a later genetic analysis and replicated in an independent cohort. A later analysis found that TCR association rates varied across HLA loci, with DRB1 alleles showing the most associated TCRs and HLA-C alleles the fewest. Strong co-occurrence of HLA alleles, especially DR and DQ, made assigning TCR associations to individual alleles difficult. Correlated functional status among segregating V segments might reflect linkage disequilibrium, but an unknown experimental factor could not be ruled out. The presence/absence analyses assumed that sequencing depth was roughly uniform across donors, and that assumption may not be true. In an earlier analysis of fewer than 750 of the donors, most TCR beta V segments were observed in productive rearrangements about 90% or about 30% of the time, broadly matching IMGT annotations. A total of 150 or so TCR beta chains were listed by the study as associated with cytomegalovirus. In a later analysis, 15,000 to 20,000 TCR beta sequences were associated with specific HLA alleles at a false discovery rate of 0.05. Some IMGT-functional V segments, including TRBV6-2 and TRBV6-3, could not be told apart with the 87-base-pair reads, so those segments were excluded. It was suggested by the authors that the approach could potentially be generalized to other disease states and immunological phenotypes. A further reported finding was that TCR beta sequences accurately predicted the HLA-A and HLA-B alleles for most subjects in the first cohort. In vitro tests confirmed that three of the cytomegalovirus-associated TCR beta chains recognize cytomegalovirus antigens. The sequencing pipeline was judged likely to have produced a cluster of highly shared sequence variants as a technical artifact. Across donors, most TCR sequences were observed very rarely, whereas some public TCRs were present in many individuals. For the cohort, immune exposure information was limited to CMV serostatus.

The receptor was isolated from a man in his forties or fifties in good health and CMV-seropositive. Sequencing used PBMCs. Recombination linked TRBV5-1 to TRBJ2-7, and TRBD1 aligns with 8 junction nucleotides. The bases read TGCGCCAGCAGTTCCGGGACAGGTACTTCCTACGAGCAGTACTTC. Translated, it reads CASSSGTGTSYEQYF.